This is a list of T cell receptor beta chains from one sample in a study of beta chain features in type 1 diabetes. Only in-frame clones appear in the TCRdb table, and some are missing; sequencing was by immunoSEQ multiplex PCR. The table records under 250,000 clones, over 12% of them present only once. The sample taken for sequencing was naive CD4+ T cells from blood. These receptor sequences come from a woman aged 40 to 49 in good health. CDR3s leave out the opening cysteine and the closing phenylalanine or tryptophan. Each record gives: V gene, D gene, J gene, CDR3 protein. The D gene is left open where the match is weak.

TRBV5-1	TRBD1	TRBJ2-6	ASSLWSGQARSGANVLT
TRBV5-5	TRBD1	TRBJ1-2	ASTWIEGARDYGYT
TRBV2	-	TRBJ2-2	ASTLRSGFGELF
TRBV7-9	-	TRBJ2-3	ATVVDSSTDTQY
TRBV14	-	TRBJ1-5	ASSDAVQGPRH
TRBV5-4	-	TRBJ2-7	ASSLQGTPYEQY
TRBV5-1	TRBD1	TRBJ1-6	ASSLGDSSLWPLH
TRBV11-2	-	TRBJ1-1	ASSRPQGNTEAF
TRBV11-2	-	TRBJ1-1	ASSLGAGFSEAF
TRBV27	-	TRBJ1-2	ASSLYRGGQNYGYT
TRBV18	-	TRBJ2-2	ASSPQEGTTGELF
TRBV14	-	TRBJ1-6	ASSQTRGFNNSPLH
TRBV5-1	TRBD2	-	ASSTATSGGSYEQY
TRBV6-5	TRBD1	TRBJ2-5	ASSYSVTGGRQTQY
TRBV6-1	-	TRBJ2-7	ASSESGRHEQY
TRBV2	-	TRBJ2-2	ASSRDLDTGELF
TRBV7-9	TRBD1	TRBJ1-6	ASREGQGYNSPLH
TRBV5-4	-	TRBJ1-1	ASSLLSANTEAF
TRBV5-5	-	TRBJ1-1	ASRRQAVNTEAF
TRBV7-9	TRBD2	TRBJ2-5	ASSQRGGQEETQY
TRBV5-4	TRBD1	TRBJ1-3	ASSLWAGGDFGNTIY
TRBV10-3	TRBD2	TRBJ2-2	AISAVSGTNTGELF
TRBV5-1	-	TRBJ1-2	ASSLVVSGGNGYT
TRBV7-6	TRBD1	TRBJ1-2	ATTGELGGYT
TRBV7-6	-	TRBJ2-3	ASSLGQATDTQY
TRBV23-1	TRBD1	TRBJ2-3	ASSHSDRGGDTQY
TRBV18	-	TRBJ2-1	ASSPLSGGASNEQF
TRBV7-6	TRBD2	TRBJ2-5	ASSSGGARETQY
TRBV6-1	-	TRBJ2-4	ASRGDIQY
TRBV7-2	TRBD1	TRBJ1-6	ASSLVEGAYSPLH
TRBV9	-	TRBJ1-4	ASSGRGTRNEKLF
TRBV6-5	-	TRBJ2-5	ASSYSDSQGLETQY
TRBV6-6	-	TRBJ1-5	ASSLTGYNSNQPQH
TRBV29-1	-	TRBJ1-2	SVGRTESLGYT
TRBV5-5	-	TRBJ2-1	ASSDTSYNEQF
TRBV10-3	-	TRBJ2-3	AIRGTSTDTQY
TRBV7-2	TRBD2	TRBJ2-2	ASRSSSGRNTGELF
TRBV4-3	-	TRBJ2-2	ASSQDTGPNTGELF
TRBV6-6	-	TRBJ1-1	ASSYPRGGEAF